This TCR beta chain was identified in a study of cytomegalovirus exposure and HLA in healthy donors. Primers: 60 Vbeta forward and 13 Jbeta reverse. Sequencing used immunoSEQ multiplex PCR; TCRdb keeps in-frame clones, though not all of them. The data contain some 190,000 clones, about 77% of them singletons. The clonotype originates from a woman between 25 and 40 years old in good health and CMV-seropositive. The specimen sequenced was PBMCs.

CDR3 nucleotides: TGTGCCAGCAGAAGACAACCGAACACCGGGGAGCTGTTTTTT. The encoded protein is CASRRQPNTGELFF. This chain connects TRBV6-5 to TRBJ2-2; no clear D. V lost 6 bases to trimming and J lost 0 bases, with 8 bases between them. Per the germline V gene, CDR1 is MNHEY and CDR2 is SVGAGI. CDR3 length: 14 residues.